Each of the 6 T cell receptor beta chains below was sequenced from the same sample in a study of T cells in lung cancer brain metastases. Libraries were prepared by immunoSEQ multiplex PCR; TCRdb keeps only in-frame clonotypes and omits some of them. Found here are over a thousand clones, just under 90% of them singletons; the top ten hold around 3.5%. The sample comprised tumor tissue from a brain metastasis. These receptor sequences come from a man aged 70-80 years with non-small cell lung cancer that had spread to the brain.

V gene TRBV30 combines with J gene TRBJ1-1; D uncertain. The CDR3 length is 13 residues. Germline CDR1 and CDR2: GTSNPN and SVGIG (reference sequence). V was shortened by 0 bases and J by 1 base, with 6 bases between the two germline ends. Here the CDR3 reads CAWSVHRNTEAFF. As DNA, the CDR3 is TGTGCCTGGAGTGTACATCGGAACACTGAAGCTTTCTTT.

CDR3 sequence reads: CASSLAGLGELFF. The CDR3 nucleotides read TGTGCCAGCAGCTTGGCCGGCCTCGGGGAGCTGTTTTTT. This chain joins TRBV5-6 and TRBJ2-2; no reliable D call. This CDR3 has 13 residues. Germline CDR1 reads SGHDT; CDR2 reads YYEEEE. Trimming removed 0 bases from V and 7 bases from J, with 7 bases in between.

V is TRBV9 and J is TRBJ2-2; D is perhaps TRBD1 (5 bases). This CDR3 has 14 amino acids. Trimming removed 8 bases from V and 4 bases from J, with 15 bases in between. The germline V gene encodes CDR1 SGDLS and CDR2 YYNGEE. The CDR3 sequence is CASQRGGSTGELFF. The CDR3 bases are TGTGCCAGTCAAAGGGGCGGTAGCACCGGGGAGCTGTTTTTT.

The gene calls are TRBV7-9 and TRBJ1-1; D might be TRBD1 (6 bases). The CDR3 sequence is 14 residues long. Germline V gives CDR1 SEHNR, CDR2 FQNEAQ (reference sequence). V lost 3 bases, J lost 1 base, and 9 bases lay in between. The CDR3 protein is CASSFLGANTEAFF. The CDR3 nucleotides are TGTGCCAGCAGCTTTTTGGGGGCGAACACTGAAGCTTTCTTT. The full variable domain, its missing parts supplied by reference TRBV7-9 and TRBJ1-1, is DTGVSQNPRHKITKRGQNVTFRCDPISEHNRLYWYRQTLGQGPEFLTYFQNEAQLEKSRLLSDRFSAERPKGSFSTLEIQRTEQGDSAMYLCASSFLGANTEAFFGQGTRLTVV.

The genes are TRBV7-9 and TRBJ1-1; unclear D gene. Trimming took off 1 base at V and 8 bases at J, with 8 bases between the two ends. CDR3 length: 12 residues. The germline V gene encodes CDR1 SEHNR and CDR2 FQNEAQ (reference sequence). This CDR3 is CASSLGQWEAFF. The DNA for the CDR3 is TGTGCCAGCAGCTTAGGCCAGTGGGAAGCTTTCTTT.

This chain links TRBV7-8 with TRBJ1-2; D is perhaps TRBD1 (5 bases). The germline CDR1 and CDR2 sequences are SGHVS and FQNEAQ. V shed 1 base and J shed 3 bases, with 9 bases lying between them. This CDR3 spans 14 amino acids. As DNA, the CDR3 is TGTGCCAGCAGCTTAGAGGGGCAAGACTATGGCTACACCTTC. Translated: CASSLEGQDYGYTF.